This T cell receptor (beta chain) was observed in a study of blood T cell repertoires in COVID-19. In germline, CDR1 is LNHDA, CDR2 SQIVND (reference sequence). V shed 6 bases, J shed 7 bases, and the junction held 7 bases outside the gene matches. This CDR3 contains 16 residues. Sequenced by immunoSEQ multiplex PCR; TCRdb stores in-frame clones only, minus some. The sample yields approximately 360,000 clones, approximately 87% seen once. The chain employs TRBV19 and TRBJ2-2, with 14 positions matching TRBD2. This TCR was recovered from a woman under 40 with acute COVID-19. Material: PBMCs or T cells enriched from blood (not recorded which). CDR3 coding DNA: TGTGCCAGTAGCCCGACTAGCGGGGGGGCGTTCGGGGAGCTGTTTTTT. Residues: CASSPTSGGAFGELFF.